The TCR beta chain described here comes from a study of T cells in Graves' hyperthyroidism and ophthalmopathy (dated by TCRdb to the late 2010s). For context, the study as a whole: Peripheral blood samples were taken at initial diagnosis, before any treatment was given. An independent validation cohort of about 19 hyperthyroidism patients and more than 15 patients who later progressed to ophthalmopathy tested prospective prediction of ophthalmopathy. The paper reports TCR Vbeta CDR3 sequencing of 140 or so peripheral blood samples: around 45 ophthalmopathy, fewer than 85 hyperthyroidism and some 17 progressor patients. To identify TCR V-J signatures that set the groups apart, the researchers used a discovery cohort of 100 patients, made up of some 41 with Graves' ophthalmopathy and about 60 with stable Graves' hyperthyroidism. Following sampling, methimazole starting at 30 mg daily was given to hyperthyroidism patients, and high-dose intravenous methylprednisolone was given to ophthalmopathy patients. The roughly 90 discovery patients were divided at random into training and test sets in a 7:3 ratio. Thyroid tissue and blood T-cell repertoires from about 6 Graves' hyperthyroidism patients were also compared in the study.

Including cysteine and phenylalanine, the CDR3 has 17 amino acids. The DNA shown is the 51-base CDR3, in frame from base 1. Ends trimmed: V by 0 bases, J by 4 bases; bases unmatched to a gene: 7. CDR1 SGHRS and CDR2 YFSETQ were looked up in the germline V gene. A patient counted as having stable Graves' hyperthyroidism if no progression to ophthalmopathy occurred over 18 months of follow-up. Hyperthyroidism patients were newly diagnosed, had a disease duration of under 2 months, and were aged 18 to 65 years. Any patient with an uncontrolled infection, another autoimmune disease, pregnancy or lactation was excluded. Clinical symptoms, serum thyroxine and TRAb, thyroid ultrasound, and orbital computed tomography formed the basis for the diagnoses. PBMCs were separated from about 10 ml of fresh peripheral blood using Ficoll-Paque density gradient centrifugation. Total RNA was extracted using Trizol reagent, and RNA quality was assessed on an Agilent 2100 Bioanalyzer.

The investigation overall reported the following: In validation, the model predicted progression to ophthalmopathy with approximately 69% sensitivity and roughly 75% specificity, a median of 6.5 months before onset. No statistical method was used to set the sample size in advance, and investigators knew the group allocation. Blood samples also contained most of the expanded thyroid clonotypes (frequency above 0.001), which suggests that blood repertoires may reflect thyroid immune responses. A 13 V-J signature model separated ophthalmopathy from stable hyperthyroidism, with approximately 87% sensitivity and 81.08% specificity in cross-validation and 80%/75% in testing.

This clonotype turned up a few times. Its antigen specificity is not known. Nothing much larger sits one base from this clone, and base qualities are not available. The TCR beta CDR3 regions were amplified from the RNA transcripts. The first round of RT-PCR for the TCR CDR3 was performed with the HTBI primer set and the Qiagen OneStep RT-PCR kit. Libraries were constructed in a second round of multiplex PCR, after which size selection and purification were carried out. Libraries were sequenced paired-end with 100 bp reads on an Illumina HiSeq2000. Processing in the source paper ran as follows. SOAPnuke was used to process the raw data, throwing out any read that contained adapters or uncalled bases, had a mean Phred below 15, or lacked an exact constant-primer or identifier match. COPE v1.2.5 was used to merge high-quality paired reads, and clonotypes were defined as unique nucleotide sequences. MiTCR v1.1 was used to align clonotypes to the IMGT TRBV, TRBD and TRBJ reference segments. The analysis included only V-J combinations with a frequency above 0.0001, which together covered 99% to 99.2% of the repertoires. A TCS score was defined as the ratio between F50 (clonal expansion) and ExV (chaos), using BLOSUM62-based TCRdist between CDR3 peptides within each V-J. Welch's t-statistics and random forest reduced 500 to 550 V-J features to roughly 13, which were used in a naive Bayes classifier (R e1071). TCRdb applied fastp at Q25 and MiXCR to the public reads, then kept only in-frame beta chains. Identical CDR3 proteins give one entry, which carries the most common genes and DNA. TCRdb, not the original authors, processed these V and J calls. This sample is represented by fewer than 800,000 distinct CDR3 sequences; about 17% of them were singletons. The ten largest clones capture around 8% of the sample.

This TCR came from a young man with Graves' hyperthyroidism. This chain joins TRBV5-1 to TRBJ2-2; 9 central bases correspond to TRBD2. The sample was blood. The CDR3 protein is CASSLANLAGFTGELFF. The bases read TGCGCCAGCAGCTTGGCCAACCTAGCGGGGTTCACCGGGGAGCTGTTTTTT.